This T cell receptor beta chain emerged from a study of STAT5B mutations in CD4+ large granular lymphocyte leukemia. Across the whole study: Among healthy donors, a particular HLA allele went with more CDR3 'QG' motifs.

Method: immunoSEQ multiplex PCR; TCRdb's copy keeps in-frame clones and lacks some. The data show 35,000 to 45,000 clones, around 85% seen once. This CDR3 has 13 residues. V dropped 4 bases and J dropped 2 bases, with 10 bases sitting between them. Germline assignment: CDR1 SGHNT and CDR2 YYREEE (reference sequence). Sequenced material: CD4+ T cells from blood buffy coats. The TCR originated in a human donor in good health. This chain connects TRBV5-4 to TRBJ2-7, with unresolved D. The CDR3 loop reads CASSLGRAYEQYF. DNA of the CDR3: TGTGCCAGCAGCCTAGGAAGGGCCTACGAGCAGTACTTC.